This passage covers 29 T cell receptor beta chains from one sample sequenced in a study of response to subunit inactivated influenza vaccine. TCRdb re-called the RT-PCR reads with MiXCR, one entry per CDR3 protein. The sample lists under 550,000 distinct CDR3 sequences, less than 8% seen once, with 10% to 15% in the top ten. Source: PBMCs from blood, taken 23 months after vaccination. The receptors here all came from a man in his fifties or sixties who received an inactivated influenza vaccine.

This clonotype was seen ten or more times. The chain uses TRBV6-5 and TRBJ2-1; TRBD2 aligns across 9 bases. With V trimmed by 0 bases and J by 3 bases, 3 bases remained unmatched. The CDR3 runs to 16 residues. The germline CDR1 and CDR2 sequences are MNHEY and SVGAGI. The CDR3 DNA reads as TGTGCCAGCAGTTACTCGAAGCGGGGGGTCTACAATGAGCAGTTCTTC. Amino acids: CASSYSKRGVYNEQFF.

The chain recombines TRBV7-6 with TRBJ2-7; D might be TRBD2 (5 bases). The CDR3 is 13 residues long. The germline gives CDR1 SGHVS, CDR2 FNYEAQ. Between the trimmed V and J ends, which lost 1 base and 6 bases, there was a span of 10 bases. CDR3 coding DNA: TGTGCCAGCAGCTTAGTTCTCGAGGGCGAGCAGTACTTC. This translates into CASSLVLEGEQYF.

This clonotype was picked up a small number of times. V and J are TRBV7-9 and TRBJ2-1, with 13 bases lining up with TRBD2. CDR3 length equals 16 residues. V dropped 3 bases and J dropped 6; count of bases not matched to a gene: 5. Per the germline V gene, CDR1 is SEHNR and CDR2 is FQNEAQ (reference sequence). The CDR3 bases are TGTGCCAGCAGCTTCACACGACTAGCGGGGGGCAATGAGCAGTTCTTC. Encoded protein: CASSFTRLAGGNEQFF. Full variable domain (remainder filled in from reference TRBV7-9 and TRBJ2-1): DTGVSQNPRHKITKRGQNVTFRCDPISEHNRLYWYRQTLGQGPEFLTYFQNEAQLEKSRLLSDRFSAERPKGSFSTLEIQRTEQGDSAMYLCASSFTRLAGGNEQFFGPGTRLTVL.

The chain carries TRBV28 and TRBJ1-2; no reliable D call. The V end was cut by 6 bases, the J end by 5 bases, with 13 bases between. Germline V gene sequence: CDR1 MDHEN, CDR2 SYDVKM. The CDR3 runs to 13 residues. DNA of the CDR3: TGTGCCAGCAGCTGGGATCCGGAGTATGGCTACACCTTC. Amino acid sequence: CASSWDPEYGYTF.

This clonotype was seen ten or more times. V is TRBV7-6 and J is TRBJ1-2, with D perhaps TRBD1 (5 bases). Trimming removed 1 base at V and 4 bases at J, with 13 bases between. Germline assignment: CDR1 SGHVS and CDR2 FNYEAQ. The CDR3 has 15 amino acids. The CDR3 nucleotides are TGTGCCAGCAGCTTAGAGGGACGGGCAGGCTATGGCTACACCTTC. Its protein is CASSLEGRAGYGYTF. Full variable domain (remainder filled in from reference TRBV7-6 and TRBJ1-2): GAGVSQSPRYKVTKRGQDVALRCDPISGHVSLYWYRQALGQGPEFLTYFNYEAQQDKSGLPNDRFSAERPEGSISTLTIQRTEQRDSAMYRCASSLEGRAGYGYTFGSGTRLTVV.

This chain connects TRBV12-3 or TRBV12-4 to TRBJ1-5; 7 bases map to TRBD1. The ends lost 6 bases at V and 4 bases at J; junction bases unmatched: 6. CDR3 size: 14 residues. The CDR3 loop reads CASSQDRRNQPQHF. Here the CDR3 DNA reads TGTGCCAGCAGCCAGGACAGGAGGAATCAGCCCCAGCATTTT.

The chain carries TRBV19 and TRBJ2-2; TRBD1 matches 8 bases. CDR1 is LNHDA and CDR2 is SQIVND in the germline V gene (reference sequence). Trimming took 7 bases from V and 4 from J; bases not matched to a gene: 2. This CDR3 is built from 13 residues. This CDR3 is CASKDRATGELFF. The CDR3 DNA reads as TGTGCCAGTAAGGACAGGGCCACCGGGGAGCTGTTTTTT.

The rearrangement joins TRBV7-9 to TRBJ2-5; D could derive from TRBD1 or TRBD2 (5 bases each). Germline CDR1 SEHNR, CDR2 FQNEAQ (reference sequence). The CDR3 consists of 15 residues. Trimming stripped 5 bases from V and 3 bases from J, with 16 bases between. The CDR3, as DNA: TGTGCCAGCAGCCCGGGGCCGGGGAGAAAAGAGACCCAGTACTTC. It encodes CASSPGPGRKETQYF.

V gene TRBV30 combines with J gene TRBJ2-1; 11 bases line up with TRBD2. Germline V gene sequence: CDR1 GTSNPN, CDR2 SVGIG (reference sequence). The CDR3 is 19 amino acids. V lost 0 bases to trimming and J lost 4 bases; unmatched junction nucleotides: 14. CDR3 sequence (DNA): TGTGCCTGGAGTGTAGGGGGTTTTGCTAGCGGGAGGAGGTACAATGAGCAGTTCTTC. Its translation: CAWSVGGFASGRRYNEQFF. Full variable domain (missing parts from reference TRBV30 and TRBJ2-1): SQTIHQWPATLVQPVGSPLSLECTVEGTSNPNLYWYRQAAGRGLQLLFYSVGIGQISSEVPQNLSASRPQDRQFILSSKKLLLSDSGFYLCAWSVGGFASGRRYNEQFFGPGTRLTVL.

This clonotype was found many times. The V call is TRBV7-9, the J call TRBJ1-3; D call uncertain. The CDR3 totals 13 residues. Germline lookup yields CDR1 SEHNR and CDR2 FQNEAQ (reference sequence). Trimming took 5 bases from V and 5 from J, leaving 10 bases between them. DNA for the CDR3: TGTGCCAGCAGCGTTACAGTCCGAAACACCATATATTTT. Protein sequence: CASSVTVRNTIYF.

This clonotype has just a few counts. The CDR3 reads CASSQGLPTYEQYF. In DNA form, the CDR3 reads TGTGCCAGCAGCCAAGGCCTCCCAACCTACGAGCAGTACTTC. This sequence joins TRBV3-1 and TRBJ2-7; D not certain. Germline CDR1 reads LGHDT; CDR2 reads YNNKEL (reference sequence). This CDR3 contains 14 residues. V lost 1 base to trimming and J lost 2 bases, with 9 bases between them.

V usage is TRBV7-9 and J usage is TRBJ1-4; 7 positions agree with TRBD1. CDR3 length: 15 residues. The trim removed 3 bases at V and 5 bases at J, leaving 6 bases unmatched. Germline assignment: CDR1 SEHNR and CDR2 FQNEAQ (reference sequence). CDR3 DNA sequence: TGTGCCAGCAGCTTTGCGTCAGGGGGAAATGAAAAACTGTTTTTT. Translating gives CASSFASGGNEKLFF.

This clonotype appeared many times. The V gene is TRBV30, the J gene TRBJ1-2, with D tentatively TRBD1 (5 bases). In germline, CDR1 is GTSNPN, CDR2 SVGIG (reference sequence). The ends were cut back, 3 bases at V and 2 bases at J, with 7 bases in the middle. The length of the CDR3 is 12 residues. DNA of the CDR3: TGTGCCTGGAGGACAGCGAACTATGGCTACACCTTC. It yields the protein CAWRTANYGYTF.

This chain joins TRBV5-5 and TRBJ1-2; D is ambiguous. Trimming removed 0 bases from V and 0 bases from J, with 9 bases in between. Germline CDR1 reads SGHKS; CDR2 reads YYEKEE (reference sequence). The CDR3 has 15 residues. CDR3 protein: CASSLAVIANYGYTF. The CDR3 DNA sequence: TGTGCCAGCAGCTTGGCCGTGATAGCTAACTATGGCTACACCTTC. Together with reference TRBV5-5 and TRBJ1-2, the CDR3 gives the full variable domain: DAGVTQSPTHLIKTRGQQVTLRCSPISGHKSVSWYQQVLGQGPQFIFQYYEKEERGRGNFPDRFSARQFPNYSSELNVNALLLGDSALYLCASSLAVIANYGYTFGSGTRLTVV.

This clonotype showed up just a few times. The chain carries TRBV15 and TRBJ2-2, with 7 bases lining up with TRBD2. This CDR3 has 14 residues. Germline V gene sequence: CDR1 LNHNV, CDR2 YYDKDF (reference sequence). Trimming took 0 bases from V and 7 from J; bases not matched to a gene: 2. Written as DNA, the CDR3 is TGTGCCACCAGCAGAGATTGGGGGGGCGGGGAGCTGTTTTTT. Protein product: CATSRDWGGGELFF.

This chain uses TRBV5-6 with TRBJ1-1; D is possibly TRBD1 (5 bases). Trimming took off 2 bases at V and 0 bases at J, with 8 bases between the two ends. Per germline, CDR1 SGHDT and CDR2 YYEEEE. The CDR3 extends over 14 amino acids. The CDR3 nucleotides read TGTGCCAGCAGCTTTGAAGGGGTGAACACTGAAGCTTTCTTT. Protein: CASSFEGVNTEAFF.

This clonotype was detected only a few times. This may be a read error: a much more frequent sequence differs by one nucleotide. The chain combines TRBV24-1 with TRBJ2-5; 8 positions agree with TRBD2. This CDR3 region has 15 residues. V shed 5 bases, J shed 5 bases, and the junction held 9 bases outside the gene matches. Germline loops: CDR1 KGHDR, CDR2 SFDVKD. The CDR3 here is CATSAPGTSRETQYF. The CDR3 DNA is TGTGCCACCAGTGCGCCCGGGACTAGTCGGGAGACCCAGTACTTC.

At least ten counts were recorded for this clonotype. CDR3 amino acids: CASSPLAGGAFF. The CDR3 DNA follows: TGTGCCAGCAGCCCCCTCGCCGGAGGCGCTTTCTTT. The rearrangement joins TRBV6-5 to TRBJ1-1; D is uncertain. The germline V gene encodes CDR1 MNHEY and CDR2 SVGAGI. Trimming cost V 6 bases and J 11 bases, with 16 bases left between them. The CDR3 sequence is 12 residues long.

This clonotype was observed a few times. The chain recombines TRBV18 with TRBJ2-1; 8 bases match TRBD2. The CDR3 contains 11 residues. Germline lookup yields CDR1 KGHSH and CDR2 LQKENI. J was trimmed by 16 bases and V by 5 bases; bases with no gene match: 7. The CDR3 bases are TGTGCCAGCTCAAATAGCGGGGCTGCCTTCTTC. It codes for CASSNSGAAFF.

This clonotype has ten or more counts. The V gene is TRBV9, the J gene TRBJ2-4; D assignment may be TRBD1 or TRBD2 (5 bases each). Trimming stripped 4 bases from V and 0 bases from J, with 17 bases between. The CDR3 contains 17 residues. The V gene's germline CDR1 is SGDLS and CDR2 YYNGEE. CDR3 region: CASSQKGGDRAKNIQYF. CDR3 nucleotides: TGTGCCAGCAGCCAAAAGGGTGGGGACCGAGCCAAAAACATTCAGTACTTC.

In its sample, this clonotype was seen a few times. The chain carries TRBV7-2 and TRBJ2-3, with D perhaps TRBD2 (5 bases). Trimming shortened V by 5 bases and J by 4 bases, and 16 bases separated the two germline ends. Germline values: CDR1 SGHTA, CDR2 FQGNSA. This CDR3 is built from 15 residues. The CDR3 here is CASSLGNTEADTQYF. As DNA, the CDR3 is TGTGCCAGCAGCCTGGGGAACACGGAGGCAGATACGCAGTATTTT.

The sample holds many counts of this clonotype. V and J are TRBV7-6 and TRBJ2-5, with D uncertain. V was clipped by 2 bases and J by 4 bases, with 8 bases between them. Germline V gene data show CDR1 as SGHVS and CDR2 as FNYEAQ. The CDR3 is 13 amino acids. CDR3 sequence: CASSLFSLETQYF. Written as DNA, the CDR3 is TGTGCCAGCAGCTTATTTTCTTTAGAGACCCAGTACTTC.

This clonotype appeared many times. The chain uses TRBV12-3 or TRBV12-4 and TRBJ1-2; 7 bases are shared with TRBD1. The length of the CDR3 is 15 residues. V shed 6 bases, J shed 4 bases, and the junction held 11 bases outside the gene matches. As DNA, the CDR3 is TGTGCCAGCAGCCAAAGGGGACAGCCTTCCTATGGCTACACCTTC. Its protein product is CASSQRGQPSYGYTF.

This clonotype has a handful of counts. The chain joins TRBV6-1 to TRBJ2-7; D gene uncertain. CDR3 length equals 12 residues. The ends were cut back, 4 bases at V and 6 bases at J, with 10 bases in the middle. Germline CDR1 is MNHNS and CDR2 is SASEGT. Here the CDR3 DNA reads TGTGCCAGCAGTGTTCCACCATCCGAGCAGTACTTC. Translating gives CASSVPPSEQYF.

This clonotype was detected only once. The junction departs from the called germline gene at one end, perhaps through a read error. CDR3 protein: CASSLSPPGRRNSPLRF. CDR3 DNA: TGTGCCAGCAGTTTATCCCCTCCGGGCAGGAGAAATTCACCCCTCCGCTTT. The chain uses TRBV27 and TRBJ1-6; the D is unclear. This CDR3 is built from 17 residues. The germline gives CDR1 MNHEY, CDR2 SMNVEV (reference sequence).

J is TRBJ2-6 and V is TRBV7-8; D is unclear. The CDR3 length is 16 residues. Trimming removed 2 bases at V and 0 bases at J, with 8 bases between. Germline loops: CDR1 SGHVS, CDR2 FQNEAQ. CDR3 DNA: TGTGCCAGCAGCTTACTCCTCAGCTCTGGGGCCAACGTCCTGACTTTC. Translation: CASSLLLSSGANVLTF.

The chain is built from TRBV28 and TRBJ2-3; D remains unclear. Trimming shortened V by 4 bases and J by 9 bases, and 5 bases separated the two germline ends. Germline values: CDR1 MDHEN, CDR2 SYDVKM. The CDR3 extends over 10 amino acids. CDR3 nucleotide sequence: TGTGCCAGCAGTTCAACGACGCAGTATTTT. It codes for CASSSTTQYF. The variable domain in full, with the rest retrieved from reference TRBV28 and TRBJ2-3, is DVKVTQSSRYLVKRTGEKVFLECVQDMDHENMFWYRQDPGLGLRLIYFSYDVKMKEKGDIPEGYSVSREKKERFSLILESASTNQTSMYLCASSSTTQYFGPGTRLTVL.

This clonotype has more than one count but fewer than ten. This rearrangement joins TRBV10-3 to TRBJ2-7; 10 nucleotides line up with TRBD1. The germline V gene encodes CDR1 ENHRY and CDR2 SYGVKD. The CDR3 runs 17 residues. V gave up 2 bases and J gave up 1 base; unmatched junction bases: 8. In DNA, the CDR3 is TGTGCCATCAGTGAGACCCCGGGACAGGGGATGTCCTACGAGCAGTACTTC. Protein: CAISETPGQGMSYEQYF.

At least ten counts were recorded for this clonotype. The rearrangement uses TRBV5-1 and TRBJ2-1, with D perhaps TRBD1 (5 bases). The germline V gene has CDR1 SGHRS and CDR2 YFSETQ. The CDR3 has 16 residues. The ends were cut back, 0 bases at V and 0 bases at J, with 10 bases in the middle. The CDR3 reads CASSLVGDSSYNEQFF. The DNA for the CDR3 is TGCGCCAGCAGCTTGGTAGGGGATAGCTCCTACAATGAGCAGTTCTTC.